The TCR beta chain under discussion was sequenced for a study of cytomegalovirus exposure and HLA in healthy donors. For the study at large: Out of about 180 million T cells, an earlier analysis found around 110 million unique TCR beta sequences in total.

A word on this clone: What it recognizes is unknown.

The study ran its PCR with 60 Vbeta and 13 Jbeta primers. Using immunoSEQ multiplex PCR, the repertoire was profiled, and TCRdb retains in-frame clones only, with some absent. The sample carries more than 85,000 clones, roughly three quarters recorded once. Findings of the study overall: Rare sequences made up most TCRs, while some public TCRs were found in many donors. Several of the most significant clusters appeared linked to common viral pathogens, based on a later analysis. A later analysis linked a missense DCLRE1C variant to TCR beta V- and J-gene trimming.

In germline, CDR1 is SEHNR, CDR2 FQNEAQ (reference sequence). V trimming: 5 bases; J trimming: 3 bases; junction bases outside the gene matches: 3. The CDR3 totals 13 residues. This chain connects TRBV7-9 to TRBJ2-7, with TRBD1 matching over 8 bases. Sequenced material: PBMCs. This sequence originates from a male donor in good health and CMV-seropositive. DNA of the CDR3: TGTGCCAGCAGCCCCAGGGGGCTCTACGAGCAGTACTTC. Amino acids: CASSPRGLYEQYF.